The rows below give T cell receptor beta chains drawn from one sample of a study of shared clonotypes between healthy human individuals. Sequencing was performed with immunoSEQ multiplex PCR; in TCRdb, only in-frame clones are kept and a portion is missing. The profile shows hundreds of thousands of clones, 72% of them singletons. What was sequenced was memory CD4+ T cells sorted from blood. The receptor set was obtained from a woman in her 30s in good health. CDR3s include the opening cysteine and the closing phenylalanine or tryptophan. D genes are given only for firm matches. Where a row states a size, it is once, few, many or the class of an expanded clone; other rows omit it.

length: 14; J: TRBJ2-7; V: TRBV6-1; D: TRBD2; size: .; DNA: TGTGCCAGCAGGGAACTAGCGGGAACCTACGAGCAGTACTTC; CDR3: CASRELAGTYEQYF
length: 16; J: TRBJ2-7; V: TRBV5-1; D: TRBD2; size: .; DNA: TGCGCCAGCAGCATCGGGACTAGCGGCGTTTCCTACGAGCAGTACTTC; CDR3: CASSIGTSGVSYEQYF
length: 16; J: TRBJ1-3; V: TRBV28; D: .; size: .; DNA: TGTGCCAGCAGTCCCGCGGATTTTAGCTCTGGAAACACCATATATTTT; CDR3: CASSPADFSSGNTIYF
length: 14; J: TRBJ1-1; V: TRBV18; D: .; size: .; DNA: TGTGCCAGCTCACCGTCAGGACAGAACACTGAAGCTTTCTTT; CDR3: CASSPSGQNTEAFF
length: 15; J: TRBJ2-3; V: TRBV28; D: .; size: .; DNA: TGTGCCAGCCGCTCCGGGGCAGCCGCCCCAGATACGCAGTATTTT; CDR3: CASRSGAAAPDTQYF
length: 15; J: TRBJ2-1; V: TRBV18; D: .; size: .; DNA: TGTGCCAGCTCACCAATGAACGGGATCAACAATGAGCAGTTCTTC; CDR3: CASSPMNGINNEQFF
length: 12; J: TRBJ2-7; V: TRBV5-1; D: TRBD2; size: .; DNA: TGCGCCAGCAGCCTAGGCGGGGGTGAGCAGTACTTC; CDR3: CASSLGGGEQYF
length: 14; J: TRBJ1-3; V: TRBV11-2; D: .; size: many; DNA: TGTGCCAGCAGCCCCGGGACCCGGGGGAACACCATATATTTT; CDR3: CASSPGTRGNTIYF
length: 18; J: TRBJ1-5; V: TRBV5-4; D: TRBD1; size: .; DNA: TGTGCCAGCCAATATCCAACAGGGGGCGGACATAGCAATCAGCCCCAGCATTTT; CDR3: CASQYPTGGGHSNQPQHF
length: 16; J: TRBJ2-2; V: TRBV19; D: TRBD1; size: .; DNA: TGTGCCAGTAGTATAAGGGGGACAGGGAGGCCCGGGGAGCTGTTTTTT; CDR3: CASSIRGTGRPGELFF
length: 13; J: TRBJ1-1; V: TRBV28; D: .; size: once; DNA: TGTGCCAGCACCGTAGGGACGGTCACTGAAGCTTTCTTT; CDR3: CASTVGTVTEAFF
length: 15; J: TRBJ1-1; V: TRBV25-1; D: .; size: .; DNA: TGTGCCAGCACATCAGGACCAGGGATGAACACTGAAGCTTTCTTT; CDR3: CASTSGPGMNTEAFF
length: 14; J: TRBJ2-3; V: TRBV7-9; D: TRBD1; size: once; DNA: TGTGCCGCAGTCCTAAGGACAGGGTCAGATACGCAGTATTTT; CDR3: CAAVLRTGSDTQYF
length: 15; J: TRBJ1-2; V: TRBV18; D: TRBD1; size: .; DNA: TGTGCCAGCTCACCGGGACAGGGGCGGTATGATGGCTACACCTTC; CDR3: CASSPGQGRYDGYTF
length: 18; J: TRBJ2-5; V: TRBV5-8; D: TRBD2; size: .; DNA: TGTGCCAGCAGCTCGGGTACGGGGCTAGCGGGACCCCAAGAGACCCAGTACTTC; CDR3: CASSSGTGLAGPQETQYF
length: 15; J: TRBJ2-5; V: TRBV28; D: .; size: few; DNA: TGTGCCAGCACCCTTGGAGGGGGCCCCTCAGAGACCCAGTACTTC; CDR3: CASTLGGGPSETQYF
length: 15; J: TRBJ1-1; V: TRBV7-2; D: .; size: .; DNA: TGTGCCAGCAGCCGAAACGCCCTCATTAACACTGAAGCTTTCTTT; CDR3: CASSRNALINTEAFF
length: 16; J: TRBJ1-3; V: TRBV27; D: .; size: .; DNA: TGTGCCAGCAGTTTATCCCCAGGGTTTTCTGGAAACACCATATATTTT; CDR3: CASSLSPGFSGNTIYF
length: 19; J: TRBJ2-6; V: TRBV5-1; D: .; size: .; DNA: TGCGCCAGCAGCTTGTTTCCTAGCGTGGATTTCTCTGGGGCCAACGTCCTGACTTTC; CDR3: CASSLFPSVDFSGANVLTF
length: 15; J: TRBJ1-2; V: TRBV11-2; D: TRBD1; size: once; DNA: TGTGCCAGCAGCTTGGGTCCAGGGGGAAACTATGGCTACACCTTC; CDR3: CASSLGPGGNYGYTF
length: 14; J: TRBJ1-5; V: TRBV6-1; D: .; size: .; DNA: TGTGCCAGCAATGGCGGGGATACCAATCAGCCCCAGCATTTT; CDR3: CASNGGDTNQPQHF
length: 13; J: TRBJ1-5; V: TRBV29-1; D: .; size: .; DNA: TGCAGCTATGCCGAAGGAAGCAATCAGCCCCAGCATTTT; CDR3: CSYAEGSNQPQHF
length: 16; J: TRBJ1-5; V: TRBV6-1; D: TRBD1; size: .; DNA: TGTGCCAGCAGTGGGGAATTAACAGGGGTCAATCAGCCCCAGCATTTT; CDR3: CASSGELTGVNQPQHF
length: 15; J: TRBJ2-1; V: TRBV9; D: TRBD2; size: .; DNA: TGTGCCAGCAGCGGTAGCGGGAGGGCCAGGAATGAGCAGTTCTTC; CDR3: CASSGSGRARNEQFF
length: 15; J: TRBJ2-7; V: TRBV12-1; D: .; size: .; DNA: TGTGCCAGCAGCTGCACCTCGAGGAGCTCCTACGAGCAGTACTTC; CDR3: CASSCTSRSSYEQYF
length: 14; J: TRBJ2-1; V: TRBV2; D: TRBD2; size: .; DNA: TGTGCCTGGACCGGGACTAGCGCTTACAATGAGCAGTTCTTC; CDR3: CAWTGTSAYNEQFF
length: 10; J: TRBJ2-5; V: TRBV2; D: TRBD2; size: .; DNA: TGTGCCAGCAGTCTCGGGGGGACGTACTTC; CDR3: CASSLGGTYF
length: 14; J: TRBJ1-5; V: TRBV5-1; D: .; size: once; DNA: TGCGCCAGCAGCTTGGGCCAGGTTGGTCAGCCCCAGCATTTT; CDR3: CASSLGQVGQPQHF
length: 16; J: TRBJ2-3; V: TRBV5-1; D: TRBD1; size: .; DNA: TGCGCCAGCAGCTTGGGACAGGGGCCAGGCACAGATACGCAGTATTTT; CDR3: CASSLGQGPGTDTQYF
length: 15; J: TRBJ2-6; V: TRBV5-1; D: .; size: many; DNA: TGCGCCAGCAGCCCGGGGGGCCTTGGGGCCAACGTCCTGACTTTC; CDR3: CASSPGGLGANVLTF
length: 17; J: TRBJ2-1; V: TRBV5-4; D: TRBD2; size: few; DNA: TGTGCCAGCAGCTTGTTAACTAGCGGGAGGAGAGTGGATGAGCAGTTCTTC; CDR3: CASSLLTSGRRVDEQFF
length: 13; J: TRBJ2-1; V: TRBV11-2; D: .; size: .; DNA: TGTGCCAGCAGCCTCGGACTTTCCAATGAGCAGTTCTTC; CDR3: CASSLGLSNEQFF
length: 12; J: TRBJ2-1; V: TRBV18; D: .; size: .; DNA: TGTGCCAGCTCACCATTGGGGGATGAGCAGTTCTTC; CDR3: CASSPLGDEQFF
length: 15; J: TRBJ1-4; V: TRBV7-9; D: TRBD1; size: .; DNA: TGTGCCAGCAGCCCGACAGGGGCGACTAATGAAAAACTGTTTTTT; CDR3: CASSPTGATNEKLFF
length: 13; J: TRBJ1-2; V: TRBV15; D: .; size: .; DNA: TGTGCCACCAGCAGAGATATCCCCTATGGCTACACCTTC; CDR3: CATSRDIPYGYTF
length: 15; J: TRBJ2-1; V: TRBV19; D: TRBD2; size: .; DNA: TGTGCCAGTAGTATCTTAGGACTAGCGGGATATGAGCAGTTCTTC; CDR3: CASSILGLAGYEQFF
length: 16; J: TRBJ1-4; V: TRBV7-9; D: TRBD1; size: .; DNA: TGTGCCAGCAGCTCACGGACAGGGGGAGCTAATGAAAAACTGTTTTTT; CDR3: CASSSRTGGANEKLFF
length: 17; J: TRBJ2-1; V: TRBV10-2; D: .; size: .; DNA: TGCGCCAGCAGTGAACTCTGGTCCGGGGATCTTGGCAATGAGCAGTTCTTC; CDR3: CASSELWSGDLGNEQFF
length: 13; J: TRBJ1-1; V: TRBV7-3; D: .; size: .; DNA: TGTGCCAGCAGCTTAGACAGTAACACTGAAGCTTTCTTT; CDR3: CASSLDSNTEAFF
length: 13; J: TRBJ2-7; V: TRBV21-1; D: .; size: once; DNA: TGTGCCAGCAGCCCGCCGGGGGGCTACGAGCAGTACTTC; CDR3: CASSPPGGYEQYF
length: 15; J: TRBJ2-1; V: TRBV6-1; D: .; size: once; DNA: TGTGCCAGCAGTGAGGACCCTTCCTCCTACAATGAGCAGTTCTTC; CDR3: CASSEDPSSYNEQFF
length: 14; J: TRBJ2-7; V: TRBV7-6; D: .; size: .; DNA: TGTGCCAGCAGCCGGGACACTAACGCAGAAGAGCAGTACTTC; CDR3: CASSRDTNAEEQYF
length: 15; J: TRBJ2-1; V: TRBV28; D: .; size: .; DNA: TGTGCCAGCAGTTTATATAGGGCCGGGAAAAATGAGCAGTTCTTC; CDR3: CASSLYRAGKNEQFF
length: 12; J: TRBJ2-7; V: TRBV28; D: .; size: .; DNA: TGTGCCAGCAGTAGAGGGATCAACGAGCAGTACTTC; CDR3: CASSRGINEQYF
length: 15; J: TRBJ2-1; V: TRBV10-3; D: .; size: .; DNA: TGTGCCACAAGACCACCGGGACCGCCACACAATGAGCAGTTCTTC; CDR3: CATRPPGPPHNEQFF
length: 14; J: TRBJ1-1; V: TRBV29-1; D: .; size: .; DNA: TGCAGCGTTTCGTACGACAGCGGGAACACTGAAGCTTTCTTT; CDR3: CSVSYDSGNTEAFF
length: 15; J: TRBJ1-3; V: TRBV11-2; D: TRBD1; size: .; DNA: TGTGCCAGCAGCCCAACTACAGGGGCTGGAAACACCATATATTTT; CDR3: CASSPTTGAGNTIYF
length: 15; J: TRBJ2-1; V: TRBV28; D: .; size: .; DNA: TGTGCCAGCAGACTCCTGGGGAGTTCCTACAATGAGCAGTTCTTC; CDR3: CASRLLGSSYNEQFF
length: 14; J: TRBJ1-2; V: TRBV5-1; D: TRBD1; size: few; DNA: TGCGCCAGCAGCTTGGGGACAGGGACAGTTGGCTACACCTTC; CDR3: CASSLGTGTVGYTF
length: 17; J: TRBJ1-5; V: TRBV7-2; D: .; size: .; DNA: TGTGCCAGCAGCCCGCACGGGGGGCCGATGGGCAATCAGCCCCAGCATTTT; CDR3: CASSPHGGPMGNQPQHF
length: 15; J: TRBJ2-7; V: TRBV28; D: TRBD1; size: once; DNA: TGTGCCAGCAGTCTAACAGGAGGACAGGGATATCAGCAGTACTTC; CDR3: CASSLTGGQGYQQYF
length: 15; J: TRBJ1-4; V: TRBV7-6; D: TRBD1; size: .; DNA: TGTGCCAGCAGCGTACAGGGGGTAATGAATGAAAAACTGTTTTTT; CDR3: CASSVQGVMNEKLFF
length: 15; J: TRBJ2-3; V: TRBV4-1; D: .; size: .; DNA: TGCGCCAGCAGCCCGAACGGACTTCCAACAGATACGCAGTATTTT; CDR3: CASSPNGLPTDTQYF
length: 19; J: TRBJ2-5; V: TRBV9; D: TRBD1; size: few; DNA: TGTGCCAGCGTCCGGGGACCAAAACCGGGACAGGGGTACCAAGAGACCCAGTACTTC; CDR3: CASVRGPKPGQGYQETQYF
length: 15; J: TRBJ2-7; V: TRBV25-1; D: TRBD2; size: .; DNA: TGTGCCAGCAGTCCAGGGACTAGCGGAACCTACGAGCAGTACTTC; CDR3: CASSPGTSGTYEQYF
length: 15; J: TRBJ2-1; V: TRBV25-1; D: TRBD2; size: .; DNA: TGTGCCAGCAGTGAGGGACTAGCGGGAGGTTGGGAGCAGTTCTTC; CDR3: CASSEGLAGGWEQFF
length: 12; J: TRBJ2-3; V: TRBV6-7; D: .; size: .; DNA: TGTGCCAGCAGAGCACACACAGATACGCAGTATTTT; CDR3: CASRAHTDTQYF
length: 14; J: TRBJ1-2; V: TRBV7-9; D: .; size: few; DNA: TGTGCCAGCAGCTTAGATCTGCGGGGACCTGGCTACACCTTC; CDR3: CASSLDLRGPGYTF
length: 14; J: TRBJ1-2; V: TRBV5-1; D: .; size: few; DNA: TGCGCCAGCAGCCCCCCGTCGGGGGGTAATGGCTACACCTTC; CDR3: CASSPPSGGNGYTF